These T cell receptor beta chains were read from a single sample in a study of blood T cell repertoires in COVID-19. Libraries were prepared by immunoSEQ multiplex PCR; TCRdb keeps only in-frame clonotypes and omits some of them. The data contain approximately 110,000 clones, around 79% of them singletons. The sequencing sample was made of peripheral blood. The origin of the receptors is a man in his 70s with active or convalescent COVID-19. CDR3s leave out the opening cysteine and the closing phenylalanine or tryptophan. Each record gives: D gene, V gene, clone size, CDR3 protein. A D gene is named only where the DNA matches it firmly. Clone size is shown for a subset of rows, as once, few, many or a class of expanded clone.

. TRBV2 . ASSSGYIEQF
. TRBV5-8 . ASSLVGGNSPLH
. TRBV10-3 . AISESTRGYGYT
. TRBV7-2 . ASSLEGGRQPQH
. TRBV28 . ASSLSGEDEQY
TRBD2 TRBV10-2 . ASSGGRGAYEQY
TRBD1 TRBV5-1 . ASSGQGANYGYT
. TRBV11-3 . ASSLEGTGTTDTQY
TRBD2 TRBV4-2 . ASSHTGTSGSYEQF
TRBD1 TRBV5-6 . ASSLQGVSGTEAF
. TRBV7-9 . ASSLVREKQY
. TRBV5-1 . ASSFVGADYGYT
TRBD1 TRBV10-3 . AISETGDNSPLH
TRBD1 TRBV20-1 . SASGDRVYEQY
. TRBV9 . ASSVAPLEGAAMYEQY
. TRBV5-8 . ASRRTANEQF
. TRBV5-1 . ASSLEGYNEKLF
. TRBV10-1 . ASSNTGIYEQY
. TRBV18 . ASSPPTDTKGETQY
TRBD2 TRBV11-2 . ASSLVRGVAYEQY
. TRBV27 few ASRSGDDRTYEQY
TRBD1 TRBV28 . ASRGQGNQPQH
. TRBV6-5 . ASSPPLGEAF
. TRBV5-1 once ASSVTSLQSREQY
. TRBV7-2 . ASSITRDSYEQY
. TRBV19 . ASRFDSFTDTQY
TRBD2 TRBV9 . ASSTSGRGSYNEQF
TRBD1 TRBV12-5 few ASGKQGVGNSPLH
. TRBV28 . ASSHSQGKGQPQH
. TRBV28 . ASSLLAKHQPQH
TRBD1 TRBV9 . ASSARTGQSNTIY
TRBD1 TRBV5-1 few ASSLGQGRNYGYT
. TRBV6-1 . ASSEHWENSPLH
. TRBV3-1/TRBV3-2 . ASSQVAGPYNEQF
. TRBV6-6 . ASSPSDRSTDTQY